A selection of T cell receptor beta chains follows, all from one sample in a study of T cell changes during pregnancy in multiple sclerosis. Method: immunoSEQ multiplex PCR; TCRdb's copy keeps in-frame clones and lacks some. The profile shows 85,000 to 100,000 clones, more than 90% of them singletons. This specimen was peripheral blood, taken in the first trimester of pregnancy. The receptors shown here come from a female donor with multiple sclerosis, enrolled in a pregnancy study. Each CDR3 is given with its conserved first and last residue. The order of the fields is CDR3 DNA, CDR3 protein, clone size, CDR3 length, D gene, V gene, J gene. D genes are given only for firm matches. Clone size is stated in some rows and not others, as once, few, many or a class when expanded.

TGTGCCAGCGGGATACTAGCGGGAGGTGAGACCCAGTACTTC	CASGILAGGETQYF	-	14	TRBD2	TRBV27	TRBJ2-5
TGCGCCAGCAGCTTGGGTCCCGGGGATTATGGCTACACCTTC	CASSLGPGDYGYTF	once	14	-	TRBV5-1	TRBJ1-2
TGCGCCAGCAGCTTGGCTCTAGTGGTAGATACGCAGTATTTT	CASSLALVVDTQYF	-	14	-	TRBV5-1	TRBJ2-3
TGTGCCAGCAGCACAGGGGTCTCTTGGACTGAAGCTTTCTTT	CASSTGVSWTEAFF	-	14	TRBD1	TRBV6-5	TRBJ1-1
TGCGCCAGCAGCTTGGGGGCCACCTCCGGGACAAATTCCCGGCAGTTCTTC	CASSLGATSGTNSRQFF	-	17	-	TRBV5-1	TRBJ2-1
TGTGCCAGCAGTTCAGGGGCCATTGGTAGGGAGGGGGCCAAAAACATTCAGTACTTC	CASSSGAIGREGAKNIQYF	-	19	-	TRBV2	TRBJ2-4
TGTGCCAGCAGCCCCTCCAGGGCCCCCGGGGAGCTGTTTTTT	CASSPSRAPGELFF	-	14	-	TRBV27	TRBJ2-2
TGTGCCAGCTCACCAACTAGCGGGAGGTACGAGCAGTACTTC	CASSPTSGRYEQYF	-	14	TRBD2	TRBV18	TRBJ2-7
TGCGCCAGCAGTCGGACTAGCGGGTCTTGGACCGGGGAGCTGTTTTTT	CASSRTSGSWTGELFF	-	16	TRBD2	TRBV10-1	TRBJ2-2
TGTGCCAGCAGTTTTGGGGTGTCCGGAGGGGGCAATCAGCCCCAGCATTTT	CASSFGVSGGGNQPQHF	-	17	-	TRBV28	TRBJ1-5
TGTGCCAGCAGCCCGGGACAGGGGGCTAAAAATCAGCCCCAGCATTTT	CASSPGQGAKNQPQHF	-	16	TRBD1	TRBV7-9	TRBJ1-5
TGTGCCAGCAGCCGATCAGGGCTGAAGGTAAGCAATCAGCCCCAGCATTTT	CASSRSGLKVSNQPQHF	-	17	-	TRBV28	TRBJ1-5
TGCGCCAGCAGCTCTGGACTAGCGGGGTTCACAGATACGCAGTATTTT	CASSSGLAGFTDTQYF	-	16	TRBD2	TRBV5-1	TRBJ2-3
TGTGCCAGCAGCTTGCGCGCTAGCGGACACAATGAGCAGTTCTTC	CASSLRASGHNEQFF	-	15	TRBD2	TRBV5-8	TRBJ2-1
TGTGCCAGCAGTCCTGCGGGGGAGTACAATGAGCAGTTCTTC	CASSPAGEYNEQFF	-	14	TRBD2	TRBV6-6	TRBJ2-1
TGTGCCAGCAGCTTAGGGAGGCTAGCGGGCCCGAAAGCCAAAAACATTCAGTACTTC	CASSLGRLAGPKAKNIQYF	-	19	TRBD2	TRBV7-8	TRBJ2-4
TGCGCCAGCTCAACGGGGAGTCTTAATGAAAAACTGTTTTTT	CASSTGSLNEKLFF	-	14	-	TRBV5-1	TRBJ1-4
TGTGCCAGCAGCTTAGGAGGAGGTGCCTTCCAAGAGACCCAGTACTTC	CASSLGGGAFQETQYF	-	16	-	TRBV11-3	TRBJ2-5
TGTGCCAGCAGGCCCGGGACAGGGGGTTACGAGCAGTACTTC	CASRPGTGGYEQYF	-	14	TRBD1	TRBV11-2	TRBJ2-7
TGTGCCAGCACCCTAAGGGGGATGTCGGAGACCCAGTACTTC	CASTLRGMSETQYF	-	14	-	TRBV6-6	TRBJ2-5